The clone carrying this T cell receptor beta chain appeared many times. Its antigen is unknown. These data come from a study of metastatic and nonmetastatic thyroid tumors. Study as a whole: Repertoire comparisons spanned blood and tumor or nodule tissue from malignant and benign thyroid patients.

In the original processing: The study built a papillary thyroid cancer distant-metastasis classifier from CDR3 differences across clinicopathological groups. TCRdb re-called the PCR reads with MiXCR. None of the V and J calls come from the authors' own analysis; TCRdb made them. This table holds about 49,000 clones, approximately 22% found once. Patients underwent thyroid surgery, and none had received any treatment before it. General study points: Malignant tumors reportedly showed significantly higher TCR beta diversity than benign nodules in both blood and tumor.

The sequence was obtained from a female donor with papillary thyroid cancer or a benign thyroid nodule (not recorded which). Some clones in this sample may be carry-over from other donors' samples. The specimen was blood.

The CDR3 sequence is CASSSRTVNEQFF. CDR3 bases: TGCGCCAGCAGCTCCCGGACAGTCAATGAGCAGTTCTTC. The chain couples TRBV5-1 to TRBJ2-1; D may be TRBD1 (6 bases). The germline CDR1 and CDR2 sequences are SGHRS and YFSETQ. The CDR3 runs to 13 residues. With 3 bases removed from V and 6 bases from J, the gap between germline ends came to 10 bases.